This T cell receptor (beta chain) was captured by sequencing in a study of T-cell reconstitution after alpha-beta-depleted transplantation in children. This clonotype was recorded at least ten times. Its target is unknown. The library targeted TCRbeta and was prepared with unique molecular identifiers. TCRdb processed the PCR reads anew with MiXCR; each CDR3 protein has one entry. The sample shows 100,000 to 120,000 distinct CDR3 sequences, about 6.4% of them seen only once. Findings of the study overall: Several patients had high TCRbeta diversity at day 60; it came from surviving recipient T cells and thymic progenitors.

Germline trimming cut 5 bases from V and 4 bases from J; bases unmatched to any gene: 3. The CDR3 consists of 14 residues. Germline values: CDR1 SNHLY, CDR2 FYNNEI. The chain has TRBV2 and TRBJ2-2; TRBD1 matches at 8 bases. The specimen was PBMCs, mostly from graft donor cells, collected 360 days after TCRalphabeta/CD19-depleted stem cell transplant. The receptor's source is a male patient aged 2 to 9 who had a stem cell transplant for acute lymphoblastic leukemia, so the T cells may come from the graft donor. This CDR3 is CASSRTGTTGELFF. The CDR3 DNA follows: TGTGCCAGCAGTCGGACAGGGACCACCGGGGAGCTGTTTTTT.